This TCR beta chain is drawn from a study of control samples from healthy donors and cancer patients. Sequencing used immunoSEQ multiplex PCR; TCRdb keeps in-frame clones, though not all of them. The table records 150,000 to 200,000 clones, 85% to 95% of them present only once. The sequence derives from a man in his thirties or forties in good health. The sample consisted of blood.

CDR3 DNA sequence: TGTGCCACCAGTGCCCCTCCACGCGATGAGCAGTTCTTC. As protein: CATSAPPRDEQFF. The V and J genes are TRBV24-1 and TRBJ2-1; D ambiguous. The germline V and J ends were trimmed by 5 bases and 8 bases, with 12 bases remaining between them. The CDR3 has 13 amino acids. Germline V gene sequence: CDR1 KGHDR, CDR2 SFDVKD.